Below, one TCR beta chain is given with its context. In its sample, this clonotype was seen many times. What antigen it recognizes has not been identified. No base quality information exists; no much larger clone differs at one position. Amplification of TCR beta CDR3 regions was carried out from RNA transcripts. For the first round of RT-PCR on the TCR CDR3, the HTBI primer set was used together with the Qiagen OneStep RT-PCR kit. Libraries were constructed in a second round of multiplex PCR, after which size selection and purification were performed. The libraries were sequenced on an Illumina HiSeq2000 using paired-end 100 bp reads. The original pipeline was this. Raw data were processed with SOAPnuke, discarding reads with adapters, uncalled bases, mean Phred below 15, or no exact constant-primer or identifier match. High-quality paired reads were merged with COPE v1.2.5, and unique nucleotide sequences were defined as clonotypes. MiTCR v1.1 was used to align the clonotypes against IMGT TRBV, TRBD and TRBJ reference segments. The analysis was restricted to V-J combinations with a frequency above 0.0001, which together covered 99.2% of the repertoires. A TCS score was defined as the ratio of F50 (clonal expansion) to E x V (chaos), with BLOSUM62-based TCRdist applied between CDR3 peptides within each V-J. Welch's t-statistics and random forest reduced around 510 V-J features to under 15, which were used in a naive Bayes classifier (R e1071). The public reads were run again by TCRdb, first through fastp at Q25 and then through MiXCR, and only productive beta chains were kept. Each record represents a unique CDR3 protein, reported with the most common genes and DNA among its rows. The V and J calls were not made by the authors but by TCRdb's processing. In all, the sample holds about 500,000 distinct CDR3 sequences, and around 16% of those were seen once. Approximately 30% of the sample goes to the ten largest clones.

The data were obtained in a study of T cells in Graves' hyperthyroidism and ophthalmopathy (dated by TCRdb to the late 2010s). Turning to the overall study: Peripheral blood was sampled at the time of initial diagnosis, prior to any treatment. TCR V-J signatures able to tell the groups apart were searched for in a discovery cohort of 100 patients, of whom roughly 42 had Graves' ophthalmopathy and roughly 57 had stable Graves' hyperthyroidism. An independent validation cohort of 18 to 20 hyperthyroidism patients and over 15 patients who later progressed to ophthalmopathy tested prospective prediction of ophthalmopathy. The 75 to 100 discovery patients were randomly split 7:3 into training and test sets. The study also compared thyroid tissue and blood T-cell repertoires from more than five Graves' hyperthyroidism patients. After blood sampling, hyperthyroidism patients were treated with methimazole at a starting dose of 30 mg daily, and ophthalmopathy patients were treated with high-dose intravenous methylprednisolone. TCR Vbeta CDR3 sequencing of 140 or so peripheral blood samples (43 ophthalmopathy, about 75 hyperthyroidism and around 17 progressor patients) is reported in the paper. Study-wide findings and limitations: During validation, the model predicted progression to ophthalmopathy a median of about 6.3 months ahead of onset, with around 71% sensitivity and 72.22% specificity. No statistical method was used to set the sample size in advance, and investigators knew the group allocation. Most expanded thyroid clonotypes (frequency above 0.001) were also detected in blood, suggesting blood repertoires may reflect thyroid immune responses. Ophthalmopathy was separated from stable hyperthyroidism by a 13 V-J signature model, with around 88% sensitivity and roughly 81% specificity obtained in cross-validation and 80%/75% obtained in testing.

V is pared back by 5 bases and J by 0 bases, with 11 bases lying between the germline termini. The CDR1 and CDR2 encoded by the germline V gene are MDHEN and SYDVKM. CDR3 length: 14 amino acids, cysteine to phenylalanine. Left in the record is the CDR3 DNA by itself, 42 bases read in frame from the first base. Ophthalmopathy patients had moderately to severely active disease, Clinical Activity Score of at least 3, NOSPECS grade of at least 4, and duration under 3 months. Patients with uncontrolled infections, other autoimmune diseases, pregnancy or lactation were excluded. Clinical symptoms, serum thyroxine and TRAb, thyroid ultrasound, and orbital computed tomography formed the basis for the diagnoses. Ficoll-Paque density gradient centrifugation was used to isolate PBMCs from about 10 ml of fresh peripheral blood. Total RNA was extracted using Trizol reagent, and RNA quality was assessed on an Agilent 2100 Bioanalyzer.

The sequence joins TRBV28 to TRBJ2-7, with the D gene uncertain. This sequence originates from a woman aged 25 to 39 with Graves' ophthalmopathy. Sequencing was done on a sample of blood. DNA sequence: TGTGCCAGCAGTACCTCAGGCCTCTCCTACGAGCAGTACTTC. It codes for CASSTSGLSYEQYF.